What follows are 23 T cell receptor beta chains derived from one specimen sequenced in a study of T cells after yellow fever vaccination. In TCRdb, the 5' RACE reads were re-called with MiXCR into one record per CDR3 protein. This table holds about 96,000 distinct CDR3 sequences, 8% to 10% found once. Material: CD8+ T cells not binding an NS4B(214-222) dextramer, sorted from PBMCs, obtained roughly 14 days after the first yellow fever vaccination. These TCRs come from a man aged 18 to 29 who received the YFV17D yellow fever vaccine.

This clonotype has just a few counts. V and J are TRBV9 and TRBJ2-5, with a possible D match to TRBD1 (5 bases). The length of the CDR3 is 17 residues. V shed 3 bases and J shed 0 bases, with 18 bases lying between them. Germline lookup yields CDR1 SGDLS and CDR2 YYNGEE. CDR3 coding DNA: TGTGCCAGCAGCGGTTCAGACAGTTATACGTACCAAGAGACCCAGTACTTC. Protein: CASSGSDSYTYQETQYF.

The chain uses TRBV6-1 and TRBJ2-2; 8 bases are shared with TRBD1. Germline-derived CDR1 and CDR2 are MNHNS and SASEGT. The J segment lost 5 bases and the V segment lost 5 bases, leaving 13 bases of the junction unmatched. The CDR3 has 17 amino acids. CDR3: CASSLYGQGARTGELFF. CDR3 DNA: TGTGCCAGCAGTCTCTACGGACAGGGCGCCAGGACCGGGGAGCTGTTTTTT.

This sequence joins TRBV5-5 and TRBJ2-5, with 7 bases fitting TRBD2. J lost 2 bases, V lost 3 bases, and 4 bases had no gene match. This CDR3 comprises 14 residues. Germline V gene data show CDR1 as SGHKS and CDR2 as YYEKEE (reference sequence). The CDR3: CASSWGGDQETQYF. The CDR3 nucleotides read TGTGCCAGCAGCTGGGGGGGGGATCAAGAGACCCAGTACTTC.

This clonotype showed up many times. The chain uses TRBV11-2 and TRBJ2-2; tentatively, D is TRBD1 or TRBD2 (6 bases each). The germline V gene has CDR1 SGHAT and CDR2 FQNNGV. The germline V and J ends were trimmed by 5 bases and 5 bases, with 18 bases remaining between them. The CDR3 length is 16 residues. This CDR3 reads CASSPARGRITGELFF. CDR3 coding DNA: TGTGCCAGCAGCCCCGCCCGGGGGCGAATAACCGGGGAGCTGTTTTTT.

The V gene is TRBV5-1, the J gene TRBJ2-1, with TRBD2 identical over 7 bases. V shed 2 bases, J shed 4 bases, and the junction held 6 bases outside the gene matches. Germline assignment: CDR1 SGHRS and CDR2 YFSETQ. The CDR3 sequence is 15 residues long. CDR3 residues: CASSFRLAAYNEQFF. The CDR3, as DNA: TGCGCCAGCAGCTTCCGACTAGCAGCTTACAATGAGCAGTTCTTC.

Ten or more counts support this clonotype. This chain uses TRBV11-2 with TRBJ2-2; 10 positions agree with TRBD2. V shed 8 bases, J shed 4 bases, and the junction held 7 bases outside the gene matches. The CDR3 runs to 15 residues. Germline loops: CDR1 SGHAT, CDR2 FQNNGV. The CDR3 DNA sequence: TGTGCCAGCTGGGGGGGACTAGCGCTCACCGGGGAGCTGTTTTTT. Protein sequence: CASWGGLALTGELFF. Supplemented by reference TRBV11-2 and TRBJ2-2, the full variable domain reads EAGVAQSPRYKIIEKRQSVAFWCNPISGHATLYWYQQILGQGPKLLIQFQNNGVVDDSQLPKDRFSAERLKGVDSTLKIQPAKLEDSAVYLCASWGGLALTGELFFGEGSRLTVL.

This clonotype was seen more than once but under ten times. This chain connects TRBV7-6 to TRBJ1-1; TRBD1 is a possible D gene (6 bases). CDR1 is SGHVS and CDR2 is FNYEAQ in the germline V gene. This CDR3 has 15 amino acids. The germline V and J ends were trimmed by 4 bases and 1 base, with 13 bases remaining between them. CDR3 sequence (DNA): TGTGCCAGCAGCTCGCAATCGGGGGCGAACACTGAAGCTTTCTTT. It codes for CASSSQSGANTEAFF.

The chain employs TRBV7-9 and TRBJ2-1, with a weak D call TRBD1 (6 bases). Germline loops: CDR1 SEHNR, CDR2 FQNEAQ (reference sequence). The V end lost 5 bases, the J end lost 6 bases, and 17 bases lay between the germline ends. CDR3 length: 15 amino acids. The CDR3 sequence: CASSSTGPLGNEQFF. The CDR3 DNA sequence: TGTGCCAGCAGCAGTACAGGGCCCTTGGGCAATGAGCAGTTCTTC.

This clonotype occurred a few times. The chain uses TRBV12-3 or TRBV12-4 and TRBJ1-5; 11 nucleotides align to TRBD1. V shed 6 bases and J 6 bases; nucleotides not matched to a gene: 4. CDR3 length: 14 residues. The CDR3 sequence is CASSWTGGLQPQHF. The DNA of the CDR3 is TGTGCCAGCAGCTGGACAGGGGGCCTTCAGCCCCAGCATTTT.

The chain is built from TRBV5-1 and TRBJ1-2; TRBD1 is a possible D gene (6 bases). This CDR3 contains 18 residues. Deletions cut 4 bases from V and 3 bases from J, with 25 bases between. Germline CDR1 SGHRS, CDR2 YFSETQ. CDR3 protein: CASSETEGDESIDYGYTF. For the CDR3, the DNA is TGCGCCAGCAGCGAGACCGAGGGGGACGAATCCATAGACTATGGCTACACCTTC.

This clonotype was recorded a few times. The chain recombines TRBV25-1 with TRBJ2-2; D perhaps matches TRBD1 (5 bases). Per germline, CDR1 MGHDK and CDR2 SYGVNS. V dropped 3 bases and J dropped 2 bases, with 13 bases sitting between them. The CDR3 is 16 residues long. This chain's CDR3 is CASSDVDSRNTGELFF. The CDR3 DNA sequence: TGTGCCAGCAGTGATGTTGACAGCAGAAACACCGGGGAGCTGTTTTTT.

This chain uses TRBV30 with TRBJ2-3; D remains ambiguous. CDR1 and CDR2 from the germline V gene are GTSNPN and SVGIG (reference sequence). CDR3 length equals 13 residues. Trimming took 3 bases from V and 1 from J, leaving 8 bases between them. The chain's CDR3 is CAWRPAGTDTQYF. DNA for the CDR3: TGTGCCTGGAGGCCAGCCGGCACAGATACGCAGTATTTT.

In regard to this clonotype: One end of the junction is discordant with germline, which a read error may explain. The J gene is TRBJ1-5, the V gene TRBV5-5; no clear D. Germline V lookup: CDR1 SGHKS, CDR2 YYEKEE (reference sequence). The CDR3 runs to 15 residues. CDR3 amino acids: CPSSPFGSSNQPQHF. CDR3 nucleotide sequence: TGTCCCAGCAGCCCCTTCGGGAGTAGCAATCAGCCCCAGCATTTT. The full variable domain, with the rest looked up from reference TRBV5-5 and TRBJ1-5, is DAGVTQSPTHLIKTRGQQVTLRCSPISGHKSVSWYQQVLGQGPQFIFQYYEKEERGRGNFPDRFSARQFPNYSSELNVNALLLGDSALYLCPSSPFGSSNQPQHFGDGTRLSIL.

This chain links TRBV6-4 with TRBJ2-1, with 10 nucleotides matching TRBD2. Germline loops: CDR1 MRHNA, CDR2 SNTAGT. The V segment lost 3 bases and the J segment 5 bases; nucleotides outside the gene matches: 1. The CDR3 runs 14 residues. For the CDR3, the DNA is TGTGCCAGCAGTGAAGCGGGGGGGAACAATGAGCAGTTCTTC. Amino acids: CASSEAGGNNEQFF.

This clonotype was observed many times. The chain uses TRBV7-3 and TRBJ2-1; 7 bases line up with TRBD2. The CDR3 loop spans 14 amino acids. J lost 3 bases, V lost 6 bases, and 5 bases had no gene match. The germline CDR1 and CDR2 sequences are SGHTA and FQGTGA. Here the CDR3 reads CASSVGGDYNEQFF. CDR3 DNA: TGTGCCAGCAGTGTGGGGGGGGACTACAATGAGCAGTTCTTC.

This clonotype was found a few times. This sequence joins TRBV7-2 and TRBJ2-3, with 9 bases aligning to TRBD2. J lost 4 bases, V lost 4 bases, and 6 bases had no gene match. The CDR3 has 15 amino acids. Germline V CDR1 and CDR2: SGHTA, FQGNSA. The CDR3: CASSWASGVADTQYF. CDR3 nucleotides: TGTGCCAGCAGCTGGGCTAGCGGGGTTGCAGATACGCAGTATTTT.

V gene TRBV12-3 or TRBV12-4 combines with J gene TRBJ1-1, with D perhaps TRBD1 (5 bases). CDR3 length equals 13 residues. Trimming cost V 7 bases and J 5 bases, with 14 bases left between them. The CDR3 bases are TGTGCCAGCACCTGGGGGGGGACGACTGAAGCTTTCTTT. It codes for CASTWGGTTEAFF.

The gene calls are TRBV25-1 and TRBJ1-1; the match to TRBD1 covers 9 bases. Germline CDR1 and CDR2: MGHDK and SYGVNS. J lost 0 bases, V lost 5 bases, and 4 bases had no gene match. The CDR3 contains 15 residues. The CDR3 sequence is CASSKGQGMNTEAFF. For the CDR3, the DNA is TGTGCCAGCAGTAAGGGACAGGGAATGAACACTGAAGCTTTCTTT.

This clonotype was counted a few times. V and J are TRBV30 and TRBJ1-1; D unclear. V lost 3 bases to trimming and J lost 1 base, with 12 bases between them. The CDR3 extends over 14 amino acids. Germline V gene sequence: CDR1 GTSNPN, CDR2 SVGIG (reference sequence). CDR3 loop: CAWRVPSENTEAFF. The CDR3 region has the DNA TGTGCCTGGAGGGTCCCGTCGGAGAACACTGAAGCTTTCTTT.

V and J are TRBV4-1 and TRBJ1-5; tentatively, D is TRBD1 (6 bases). The V gene lost 4 bases and the J gene lost 1 base, with 14 bases spanning the gap. Germline CDR1 and CDR2: MGHRA and YSYEKL. The CDR3 covers 16 residues. The DNA for the CDR3 is TGCGCCAGCAGCCCAGGGAGGGGGGGAAGCAATCAGCCCCAGCATTTT. It yields the protein CASSPGRGGSNQPQHF.

Concerning this clonotype: This CDR3 fails to terminate in the conserved phenylalanine or tryptophan, so it likely reflects a read error. The chain uses TRBV6-5 and TRBJ1-2; possibly TRBD1 for D (6 bases). Looked up from germline, CDR1 is MNHEY and CDR2 is SVGAGI. Deletions cut 4 bases from V and 8 bases from J, with 14 bases between. This CDR3 has 13 residues. CDR3 coding DNA: TGTGCCAGCAGTTTTTCTACAGGGTACGGCTACACCTAC. Its protein product is CASSFSTGYGYTY.

The chain links TRBV19 to TRBJ1-6; D is perhaps TRBD1 (6 bases). Germline lookup yields CDR1 LNHDA and CDR2 SQIVND (reference sequence). V lost 10 bases, J lost 10 bases, and 20 bases lay in between. CDR3 length: 14 residues. The CDR3 reads CATTPGTTRSPLHF. In nucleotides, the CDR3 is TGTGCCACCACACCCGGGACAACTCGGTCACCCCTCCACTTT.

This clonotype was picked up a small number of times. The rearrangement joins TRBV3-1 to TRBJ2-3, with D unclear. V lost 0 bases to trimming and J lost 5 bases, with 9 bases between them. CDR1 and CDR2 (germline): LGHDT, YNNKEL (reference sequence). The CDR3 length is 14 residues. The CDR3 nucleotides are TGTGCCAGCAGCCAAGAATGGCGGCTAGATACGCAGTATTTT. This gives the protein CASSQEWRLDTQYF.